Below are 11 T cell receptor beta chains sequenced from a single sample in a study of OX40 agonist ivuxolimab in advanced cancers. Generated by immunoSEQ multiplex PCR, the TCRdb table keeps only in-frame clones and is missing some. Among 65,000 to 80,000 clones listed, around 84% were seen once. The specimen comprised CD4+ or CD8+ T cells sorted from blood, sampled in a trial of the OX40 agonist ivuxolimab. These TCRs come from an adult with an advanced solid tumor such as melanoma, head and neck, liver or kidney cancer.

This sequence joins TRBV18 and TRBJ1-5; 7 nucleotides match TRBD1. This CDR3 has 14 residues. The germline V gene encodes CDR1 KGHSH and CDR2 LQKENI. The V gene end was trimmed by 1 base and the J gene end by 7 bases; junction bases not matched to a gene: 4. The chain's CDR3 is CASSPRQGDQPQHF. CDR3 DNA sequence: TGTGCCAGCTCACCACGGCAGGGGGACCAGCCCCAGCATTTT.

The chain is built from TRBV5-4 and TRBJ2-1; 8 bases line up with TRBD1. Germline CDR1 reads SGHNT; CDR2 reads YYREEE (reference sequence). The CDR3 spans 16 residues. Trimming took 4 bases from V and 0 from J; bases not matched to a gene: 6. The CDR3 region is CASSTRTGSSYNEQFF. CDR3 DNA: TGTGCCAGCAGCACTAGGACAGGGAGCTCCTACAATGAGCAGTTCTTC.

The chain uses TRBV28 and TRBJ1-5, with D perhaps matching TRBD1 (5 bases). Germline-derived CDR1 and CDR2 are MDHEN and SYDVKM. The CDR3 has 12 amino acids. Trimming took 7 bases from V and 8 from J, leaving 12 bases between them. The DNA of the CDR3 is TGTGCCAGCACACCTCGGGACGAGCCCCAGCATTTT. Translated, it gives CASTPRDEPQHF.

This chain connects TRBV7-2 to TRBJ2-7, with 10 bases matching TRBD1. Per the germline V gene, CDR1 is SGHTA and CDR2 is FQGNSA. The CDR3 extends over 15 amino acids. The J segment lost 3 bases and the V segment lost 2 bases, leaving 4 bases of the junction unmatched. As DNA, the CDR3 is TGTGCCAGCAGCTTATGGACAGGGGGTGGCTACGAGCAGTACTTC. Protein: CASSLWTGGGYEQYF.

The chain joins TRBV4-1 to TRBJ1-2; 11 bases agree with TRBD1. The CDR3 spans 15 residues. In germline, CDR1 is MGHRA, CDR2 YSYEKL. Trimming took 5 bases from V and 2 from J; bases not matched to a gene: 4. In DNA, the CDR3 is TGCGCCAGCAGCGAGGGGACAGGGGGGAACTATGGCTACACCTTC. Its protein is CASSEGTGGNYGYTF.

This chain uses TRBV6-4 with TRBJ1-2; 8 bases line up with TRBD1. This CDR3 is 13 amino acids long. V was pared by 3 bases and J by 7 bases, with 4 bases of the junction left unmatched. Germline CDR1 is MRHNA and CDR2 is SNTAGT. CDR3 coding DNA: TGTGCCAGCAGTGAGGCAGGGGGCGGTGGCTACACCTTC. Translated, it gives CASSEAGGGGYTF.

The chain is built from TRBV11-3 and TRBJ2-3; D might be TRBD2 (5 bases). CDR1 and CDR2 (germline): SGHNT, YENEEA. Trimming cost V 5 bases and J 8 bases, with 17 bases left between them. This CDR3 region has 14 residues. CDR3 DNA: TGTGCCAGCAGCCTCACTAGGATGTCGGGTACGCAGTATTTT. It specifies CASSLTRMSGTQYF. The whole variable domain, filled in from reference TRBV11-3 and TRBJ2-3, reads EAGVVQSPRYKIIEKKQPVAFWCNPISGHNTLYWYLQNLGQGPELLIRYENEEAVDDSQLPKDRFSAERLKGVDSTLKIQPAELGDSAVYLCASSLTRMSGTQYFGPGTRLTVL.

There are a few counts of this clone. The chain joins TRBV4-1 to TRBJ1-6, with D perhaps matching TRBD1 (5 bases). Germline V gene data show CDR1 as MGHRA and CDR2 as YSYEKL. The CDR3 loop spans 13 amino acids. With 0 bases removed from V and 11 bases from J, the gap between germline ends came to 8 bases. The DNA for the CDR3 is TGCGCCAGCAGCCAAGACCGGGGGACACCCCTCCACTTT. This codes for CASSQDRGTPLHF.

The DNA for the CDR3 is TGTGCCAGCAGTTTAACGCCAGGGCGCGAGCAGTACGTC. Protein product: CASSLTPGREQYV. The V call is TRBV27, the J call TRBJ2-7, with D possibly TRBD1 on 5 matching bases. The germline V gene has CDR1 MNHEY and CDR2 SMNVEV (reference sequence). The CDR3 loop spans 13 amino acids. V was clipped by 2 bases and J by 6 bases, with 11 bases between them.

The J gene is TRBJ2-1, the V gene TRBV19, with 8 positions matching TRBD2. Germline V gene sequence: CDR1 LNHDA, CDR2 SQIVND (reference sequence). With 4 bases clipped from V and 4 bases from J, the junction kept 12 bases outside the gene matches. CDR3 size: 17 residues. DNA for the CDR3: TGTGCCAGTAGTACTGTACTAGCGGAGGGGGGTTACAATGAGCAGTTCTTC. This sequence encodes CASSTVLAEGGYNEQFF.

The V and J genes are TRBV11-2 and TRBJ1-1, with no clear D. Looked up from germline, CDR1 is SGHAT and CDR2 is FQNNGV. With 3 bases removed from V and 3 bases from J, the gap between germline ends came to 8 bases. The CDR3 has 13 residues. DNA for the CDR3: TGTGCCAGCAGCTTGAAAAGGGACACTGAAGCTTTCTTT. Amino acid sequence: CASSLKRDTEAFF. The variable domain in full, completed from reference TRBV11-2 and TRBJ1-1, reads EAGVAQSPRYKIIEKRQSVAFWCNPISGHATLYWYQQILGQGPKLLIQFQNNGVVDDSQLPKDRFSAERLKGVDSTLKIQPAKLEDSAVYLCASSLKRDTEAFFGQGTRLTVV.